Presented here are 29 T cell receptor beta chains from one specimen sequenced in a study of T cells in Graves' hyperthyroidism and ophthalmopathy. Amplified TCR beta CDR3 regions derived from RNA transcripts. With the HTBI primer set, the TCR CDR3 went through a first round of RT-PCR. MiXCR, run by TCRdb on the multiplex PCR reads, gives a single entry per CDR3 protein. The sample holds about 540,000 distinct CDR3 sequences, 46% seen once. The sample consisted of peripheral blood or thyroid tissue (not recorded which). These TCRs come from a woman between 18 and 30 years old with Graves' hyperthyroidism.

This rearrangement joins TRBV5-1 to TRBJ2-7; D unclear. CDR3 length: 14 amino acids. In germline, CDR1 is SGHRS, CDR2 YFSETQ. V lost 4 bases, J lost 2 bases, and 13 bases lay in between. The CDR3, as DNA: TGCGCCAGCAGCGTTGCCGTGCTACCCTACGAGCAGTACTTC. It specifies CASSVAVLPYEQYF.

The rearrangement joins TRBV25-1 to TRBJ1-5, with D uncertain. Looked up from germline, CDR1 is MGHDK and CDR2 is SYGVNS. The V gene lost 6 bases and the J gene lost 8 bases, with 14 bases spanning the gap. The CDR3 has 13 amino acids. CDR3 nucleotides: TGTGCCAGCAGCATTACTAAGGGAGAGCCCCAGCATTTT. Encoded protein: CASSITKGEPQHF.

This clonotype was recorded only once. The chain combines TRBV20-1 with TRBJ1-1; D unresolved. The CDR3 is 14 amino acids. V lost 4 bases and J lost 0, with 12 bases in between. The germline V gene encodes CDR1 DFQATT and CDR2 SNEGSKA (reference sequence). As DNA, the CDR3 is TGCAGTGCTACCCACGGGAACCTGAACACTGAAGCTTTCTTT. Its protein is CSATHGNLNTEAFF.

Notes on this clonotype: At one end the junction does not follow the germline gene, possibly because of a read error. CDR3 residues: CASSESGGQGTEAFF. CDR3 nucleotides: TGTGCCAGCAGTGAGTCCGGAGGACAGGGGACTGAAGCTTTCTTT. The chain joins TRBV10-2 to TRBJ1-1, with 9 bases that match TRBD1. Germline CDR1 and CDR2: WSHSY and SAAADI. The CDR3 has 15 residues.

The chain couples TRBV9 to TRBJ1-2; TRBD1 might be the D (5 bases). The CDR3 has 17 residues. The germline V and J ends were trimmed by 5 bases and 4 bases, with 24 bases remaining between them. Looked up from germline, CDR1 is SGDLS and CDR2 is YYNGEE. CDR3 in DNA: TGTGCCAGCAGTTACACACCTAACTCCAGGGTTTTCTATGGCTACACCTTC. Its protein product is CASSYTPNSRVFYGYTF. Variable domain in full (rest from reference TRBV9 and TRBJ1-2): DSGVTQTPKHLITATGQRVTLRCSPRSGDLSVYWYQQSLDQGLQFLIQYYNGEERAKGNILERFSAQQFPDLHSELNLSSLELGDSALYFCASSYTPNSRVFYGYTFGSGTRLTVV.

The chain is built from TRBV9 and TRBJ1-1; D remains unclear. In germline, CDR1 is SGDLS, CDR2 YYNGEE. V shed 3 bases and J shed 4 bases, with 13 bases lying between them. The CDR3 runs to 14 residues. CDR3 loop: CASSAERTSTEAFF. CDR3 in DNA: TGTGCCAGCAGCGCCGAGAGGACGAGCACTGAAGCTTTCTTT.

This clonotype has more than one count but fewer than ten. The V call is TRBV12-3 or TRBV12-4, the J call TRBJ1-2; 9 bases fit TRBD1. Germline trimming cut 5 bases from V and 1 base from J; bases unmatched to any gene: 2. The CDR3 extends over 14 amino acids. CDR3 protein: CASSPTGGNYGYTF. As DNA, the CDR3 is TGTGCCAGCAGTCCGACAGGGGGTAACTATGGCTACACCTTC.

The chain joins TRBV9 to TRBJ1-4; the D gene is possibly TRBD1 (5 bases). V gave up 5 bases and J gave up 6 bases, with 11 bases separating them. The CDR3 loop spans 13 amino acids. Germline V gives CDR1 SGDLS, CDR2 YYNGEE. The CDR3 coding sequence is TGTGCCAGCAGTAACGACAGAGATGAAAAACTGTTTTTT. It encodes CASSNDRDEKLFF.

The rearrangement uses TRBV19 and TRBJ2-7; 9 nucleotides match TRBD2. The DNA end is more similar to TRBJ2-1, so the J call may be wrong. CDR1 LNHDA and CDR2 SQIVND come from the germline V gene (reference sequence). This CDR3 contains 14 residues. The DNA for the CDR3 is TGTGCCAGTAGTATGGCGGGAGGGTACAATGAGCAGTTCTTC. This gives the protein CASSMAGGYNEQFF.

J is TRBJ2-5 and V is TRBV7-2; TRBD2 matches 13 bases. From germline, CDR1 is SGHTA and CDR2 FQGNSA. Unmatched junction bases numbered 12, after V lost 10 bases and J lost 4 bases. There are 16 residues in the CDR3. CDR3 sequence reads: CAIRKGTSGTGETQYF. As DNA, the CDR3 is TGTGCCATCAGGAAAGGGACTAGCGGGACCGGAGAGACCCAGTACTTC.

This clonotype was seen at least ten times. V usage is TRBV29-1 and J usage is TRBJ2-3; TRBD2 aligns across 8 bases. The junction had 6 bases not matched to a gene; V was cut back by 2 bases and J by 5 bases. CDR1 and CDR2 (germline): SQVTM, ANQGSEA. The CDR3 is made up of 14 amino acids. The DNA of the CDR3 is TGCAGCGTTGAACGAGCGGGAGAAGGAGATACGCAGTATTTT. It translates to CSVERAGEGDTQYF.

This clonotype was seen many times. The chain couples TRBV7-3 to TRBJ2-5; TRBD2 is a possible D gene (6 bases). Between the trimmed V and J ends, which lost 1 base and 3 bases, there was a span of 6 bases. Germline CDR1 SGHTA, CDR2 FQGTGA. This CDR3 has 13 amino acids. As DNA, the CDR3 is TGTGCCAGCAGCTTAAGCGGGGAAGAGACCCAGTACTTC. Protein: CASSLSGEETQYF.

The chain employs TRBV10-3 and TRBJ2-5, with D perhaps matching TRBD1 or TRBD2 (5 bases each). This CDR3 has 14 amino acids. In germline, CDR1 is ENHRY, CDR2 SYGVKD. V gave up 2 bases and J gave up 5 bases, with 12 bases separating them. Written as DNA, the CDR3 is TGTGCCATCAGTGAGGCAGGGACGGCTGAGACCCAGTACTTC. Translated, it gives CAISEAGTAETQYF.

This clonotype was observed many times. The rearrangement joins TRBV10-1 to TRBJ1-3; possibly TRBD1 for D (5 bases). Germline V gene sequence: CDR1 WNHNN, CDR2 SYGVQD (reference sequence). This CDR3 spans 14 amino acids. Trimming left V 8 bases short and J 4 bases short, with 15 bases between. The CDR3 region has the DNA TGCGCCAGCTTCAGGGTTTCGGACGGAAACACCATATATTTT. This gives the protein CASFRVSDGNTIYF.

The chain links TRBV12-3 or TRBV12-4 to TRBJ1-5; the D gene is possibly TRBD1 (6 bases). This CDR3 has 15 amino acids. Trimming removed 2 bases at V and 3 bases at J, with 11 bases between. The CDR3: CASSLITGNNQPQHF. For the CDR3, the DNA is TGTGCCAGCAGTTTAATAACAGGGAACAATCAGCCCCAGCATTTT.

This clonotype was recorded at least ten times. V and J are TRBV29-1 and TRBJ1-1; possible D gene TRBD1, 6 bases. The V end was cut by 0 bases, the J end by 6 bases, with 11 bases between. Germline loops: CDR1 SQVTM, CDR2 ANQGSEA. The CDR3 runs to 13 residues. The CDR3 nucleotides are TGCAGCGTTGAAGATGAACAGGGACCTGAAGCTTTCTTT. This translates into CSVEDEQGPEAFF.

This clonotype was recorded once. An end of the junction differs from the germline gene, which may be a read error. The chain uses TRBV19 and TRBJ1-1; 7 bases line up with TRBD1. This CDR3 comprises 14 residues. CDR1 is LNHDA, CDR2 SQIVND, per germline (reference sequence). The CDR3 coding sequence is TGTGCCAGTACTACACTCGACAGGGACACTGAAGCTCTCTTT. Translating it yields CASTTLDRDTEALF. Using reference TRBV19 and TRBJ1-1 for the parts outside the CDR3, the full variable domain is DGGITQSPKYLFRKEGQNVTLSCEQNLNHDAMYWYRQDPGQGLRLIYYSQIVNDFQKGDIAEGYSVSREKKESFPLTVTSAQKNPTAFYLCASTTLDRDTEALFGQGTRLTVV.

V is TRBV10-3 and J is TRBJ1-2; tentatively, D is TRBD1 (6 bases). Germline V gene data show CDR1 as ENHRY and CDR2 as SYGVKD. The CDR3 runs 10 residues. The V gene lost 8 bases and the J gene lost 8 bases, with 9 bases spanning the gap. This CDR3 reads CAIGGGGYTF. The DNA of the CDR3 is TGTGCCATCGGGGGCGGGGGCTACACCTTC.

V is TRBV24-1 and J is TRBJ1-5; D is possibly TRBD1 (5 bases). The CDR3 totals 12 residues. From germline, CDR1 is KGHDR and CDR2 SFDVKD. Trimming left V 7 bases short and J 2 bases short, with 5 bases between. As DNA, the CDR3 is TGTGCCACCAGGGGGCGCAATCAGCCCCAGCATTTT. This translates into CATRGRNQPQHF.

At least ten counts were recorded for this clonotype. The chain recombines TRBV29-1 with TRBJ1-1; 8 nucleotides agree with TRBD1. Germline V gene data show CDR1 as SQVTM and CDR2 as ANQGSEA. With V trimmed by 0 bases and J by 5 bases, 8 bases remained unmatched. This CDR3 contains 15 residues. CDR3 DNA: TGCAGCGTTGAAGATCGTTTTACAGGGGGAACTGAAGCTTTCTTT. Translated: CSVEDRFTGGTEAFF.

A few counts support this clonotype. The chain carries TRBV5-1 and TRBJ1-6, with TRBD1 matching 10 bases. J was trimmed by 10 bases and V by 4 bases; bases with no gene match: 11. The length of the CDR3 is 16 residues. The germline V gene has CDR1 SGHRS and CDR2 YFSETQ. The CDR3 bases are TGCGCCAGCAGCGACCCAAGACAGGGGGCTCGGTCACCCCTCCACTTT. It specifies CASSDPRQGARSPLHF.

Many counts were recorded for this clonotype. The rearrangement uses TRBV6-5 and TRBJ1-5; no clear D gene. Germline CDR1 reads MNHEY; CDR2 reads SVGAGI. CDR3 length equals 13 residues. V was clipped by 2 bases and J by 5 bases, with 7 bases between them. CDR3 sequence: CASSYGKDQPQHF. CDR3 nucleotides: TGTGCCAGCAGTTACGGGAAGGATCAGCCCCAGCATTTT.

This clonotype was counted a single time. The conserved closing phenylalanine or tryptophan is absent in this CDR3, likely reflecting a read error. It is unclear where the CDR3 begins or ends on the DNA, so no DNA is shown, and the CDR3 is as TCRdb lists it. CDR3 protein: CATSAPGGRT. The chain joins TRBV24-1 to TRBJ1-3; TRBD1, the table's D call, lacks a check against the DNA. The germline gives CDR1 KGHDR, CDR2 SFDVKD. Counting both end residues, the CDR3 totals 10 amino acids.

The chain links TRBV5-1 to TRBJ1-2; 8 bases match TRBD1. Losses at the gene ends were 4 bases for V and 4 bases for J; bases not matched to a gene: 12. There are 16 residues in the CDR3. Germline V gene lookup returns CDR1 SGHRS and CDR2 YFSETQ. The CDR3 nucleotides read TGCGCCAGCAGCCTGTCCCGGGACAGGTACGGCTATGGCTACACCTTC. Amino acids: CASSLSRDRYGYGYTF.

About this clonotype: Just one base apart from a much larger clone, this may be a read error. The chain combines TRBV10-3 with TRBJ1-1; possibly TRBD1 for D (5 bases). Germline CDR1 ENHRY, CDR2 SYGVKD. The CDR3 consists of 14 residues. CDR3 nucleotides: TGTGCCATCAGCGAGGGCCGGGGGAACACTGAAGCTTCCTTT. The encoded protein is CAISEGRGNTEASF.

The genes are TRBV7-6 and TRBJ2-7; 8 bases are a match to TRBD1. Germline loops: CDR1 SGHVS, CDR2 FNYEAQ. The CDR3 is 14 amino acids. After removal of 5 bases from V and 7 bases from J, the junction contained 10 bases not matched to a gene. CDR3 in amino acids: CASSPGQGLLEQYF. CDR3 nucleotide sequence: TGTGCCAGCAGCCCCGGACAGGGACTTCTTGAGCAGTACTTC.

This rearrangement joins TRBV5-1 to TRBJ1-1; a possible D gene is TRBD1 (5 bases). V was pared by 0 bases and J by 6 bases, with 12 bases between. Germline V gene sequence: CDR1 SGHRS, CDR2 YFSETQ. The CDR3 spans 14 residues. The DNA for the CDR3 is TGCGCCAGCAGCTTGGCAGGGATTCTCGCTGAAGCTTTCTTT. Its protein product is CASSLAGILAEAFF.

This clonotype appeared a few times. The chain uses TRBV7-9 and TRBJ2-7; D is undetermined. The CDR3 loop spans 14 amino acids. The germline V gene has CDR1 SEHNR and CDR2 FQNEAQ (reference sequence). Trimming stripped 1 base from V and 2 bases from J, with 9 bases between. The CDR3 spells CASSLGATTYEQYF. The CDR3, as DNA: TGTGCCAGCAGCTTAGGGGCAACAACCTACGAGCAGTACTTC.

The V and J genes are TRBV15 and TRBJ1-2, with D maybe TRBD1 (6 bases). There are 13 residues in the CDR3. V lost 0 bases to trimming and J lost 6 bases, with 8 bases between them. Germline V gene lookup returns CDR1 LNHNV and CDR2 YYDKDF (reference sequence). The CDR3 spells CATSRDSGDGYTF. Written as DNA, the CDR3 is TGTGCCACCAGCAGAGATTCAGGGGATGGCTACACCTTC.